One and the same sample provided the 3 T cell receptor beta chains below, sequenced in a study of metastatic and nonmetastatic thyroid tumors. Patients had received no treatment of any kind before thyroid surgery. TCRdb re-called the PCR reads via MiXCR. The table lists about 40,000 clones, roughly 14% of them singletons. Sequencing was done on a sample of blood. These receptor sequences come from a female donor with papillary thyroid cancer or a benign thyroid nodule (not recorded which). Some clones in this sample may be carry-over from other donors' samples.

In its sample, this clone was seen many times. Other DNA sequences in the sample encode the same CDR3. This chain uses TRBV20-1 with TRBJ2-1; TRBD2 matches at 8 bases. From germline, CDR1 is DFQATT and CDR2 SNEGSKA (reference sequence). This CDR3 spans 14 amino acids. Losses at the gene ends were 5 bases for V and 0 bases for J; bases not matched to a gene: 3. CDR3 protein: CSAPTSGSYNEQFF. The DNA for the CDR3 is TGCAGTGCTCCAACTAGCGGCTCCTACAATGAGCAGTTCTTC.

The sample holds many counts of this clone. The V and J genes are TRBV3-1 and TRBJ2-5, with D possibly TRBD2 on 5 matching bases. The CDR3 sequence is 14 residues long. CDR1 and CDR2 (germline): LGHDT, YNNKEL (reference sequence). Deletions cut 1 base from V and 5 bases from J, with 11 bases between. CDR3 bases: TGTGCCAGCAGCCAAGTAGGGAGACGGGAGACCCAGTACTTC. As protein: CASSQVGRRETQYF.

This clone was picked up many times. V gene TRBV6-1 combines with J gene TRBJ1-1; a possible D gene is TRBD1 (6 bases). The germline CDR1 and CDR2 sequences are MNHNS and SASEGT. V lost 5 bases, J lost 4 bases, and 14 bases lay in between. This CDR3 has 14 amino acids. The CDR3 spells CASSTAPGVTEAFF. In nucleotides, the CDR3 is TGTGCCAGCAGTACCGCACCAGGGGTCACTGAAGCTTTCTTT.